Listed here are 30 T cell receptor beta chains from one sample, sequenced in a study of cytomegalovirus exposure and HLA in healthy donors. Researchers ran the PCR with 60 Vbeta and 13 Jbeta primers. The assay was immunoSEQ multiplex PCR, and TCRdb's table has in-frame clones only and misses some. The data show about 170,000 clones, 82% seen once. Sequencing was performed on PBMCs. These receptors came from a male donor in good health and CMV-seronegative.

A remark on this clone: At one end, the junction sequence differs from germline, possibly due to a read error. This chain joins TRBV7-9 and TRBJ2-7, with TRBD1 as a possible D gene (6 bases). The CDR3 has 14 amino acids. Germline V gives CDR1 SEHNR, CDR2 FQNEAQ (reference sequence). The CDR3: CSSRLEGQPYEQYF. CDR3 coding DNA: TGTTCCAGCCGCCTTGAAGGACAGCCCTACGAGCAGTACTTC.

This chain uses TRBV19 with TRBJ2-1; 7 nucleotides match TRBD2. Trimming at V came to 10 bases and at J to 7 bases, leaving 13 bases not matched to a gene. The CDR3 length is 14 residues. Germline CDR1 LNHDA, CDR2 SQIVND (reference sequence). CDR3 DNA sequence: TGTGCCACTCGACGTGGCGGGAGAATTAATGAGCAGTTCTTC. Translated, it gives CATRRGGRINEQFF.

The CDR3 here is CASSWWESTGELFF. The CDR3 nucleotides are TGTGCCAGCAGCTGGTGGGAGAGCACCGGGGAGCTGTTTTTT. The V gene is TRBV7-2, the J gene TRBJ2-2, with D perhaps TRBD2 (5 bases). The germline CDR1 and CDR2 sequences are SGHTA and FQGNSA. Trimming cost V 4 bases and J 4 bases, with 10 bases left between them. The CDR3 loop spans 14 amino acids.

In DNA, the CDR3 is TGTGCCAGCAGCGCGAACTATTCACCCCTCCACTTT. It translates to CASSANYSPLHF. This chain links TRBV9 with TRBJ1-6; no definite D call. V was clipped by 3 bases and J by 8 bases, with 6 bases between them. Germline V gene sequence: CDR1 SGDLS, CDR2 YYNGEE. The CDR3 is 12 amino acids.

The rearrangement joins TRBV4-3 to TRBJ2-3; 10 nucleotides line up with TRBD2. The trim removed 0 bases at V and 4 bases at J, leaving 7 bases unmatched. Germline loops: CDR1 LGHNA, CDR2 YSLEER. There are 17 residues in the CDR3. The DNA for the CDR3 is TGCGCCAGCAGCCAAGACCTTAGCGGGAGGATCCCAGATACGCAGTATTTT. Translating it yields CASSQDLSGRIPDTQYF.

V gene TRBV5-4 combines with J gene TRBJ2-3; TRBD1 matches 7 bases. CDR3 length equals 15 residues. The germline CDR1 and CDR2 sequences are SGHNT and YYREEE (reference sequence). V shed 0 bases, J shed 3 bases, and the junction held 4 bases outside the gene matches. DNA of the CDR3: TGTGCCAGCAGCTTGGACAGGGGTTTGACAGATACGCAGTATTTT. Translated, it gives CASSLDRGLTDTQYF. Using reference TRBV5-4 and TRBJ2-3 for the parts outside the CDR3, the full variable domain is ETGVTQSPTHLIKTRGQQVTLRCSSQSGHNTVSWYQQALGQGPQFIFQYYREEENGRGNFPPRFSGLQFPNYSSELNVNALELDDSALYLCASSLDRGLTDTQYFGPGTRLTVL.

J is TRBJ2-2 and V is TRBV5-1, with 9 bases fitting TRBD1. V dropped 5 bases and J dropped 5; count of bases not matched to a gene: 7. This CDR3 contains 15 residues. Germline lookup yields CDR1 SGHRS and CDR2 YFSETQ. CDR3 nucleotide sequence: TGCGCCAGCAGAGTACAGGGGGCCAGGACCGGGGAGCTGTTTTTT. The encoded protein is CASRVQGARTGELFF.

The DNA of the CDR3 is TGTGCCAGCAGCCATGGGACAGGTCATCAGCCCCAGCATTTT. This sequence encodes CASSHGTGHQPQHF. The chain links TRBV14 to TRBJ1-5; 8 bases align to TRBD1. The germline V gene has CDR1 SGHDN and CDR2 FVKESK. The CDR3 is 14 residues long. The V segment lost 3 bases and the J segment 5 bases; nucleotides outside the gene matches: 3.

The chain joins TRBV5-1 to TRBJ1-2; TRBD1 agrees at 12 bases. The CDR3 has 19 amino acids. CDR1 and CDR2 (germline): SGHRS, YFSETQ. The V gene end was trimmed by 3 bases and the J gene end by 0 bases; junction bases not matched to a gene: 12. The CDR3 region has the DNA TGCGCCAGCAGCTCGCCTCGCCCGGGACAGGGGGCCCCTAACTATGGCTACACCTTC. Residues: CASSSPRPGQGAPNYGYTF.

J is TRBJ1-2 and V is TRBV2; D is ambiguous. Germline V lookup: CDR1 SNHLY, CDR2 FYNNEI. This CDR3 region has 13 residues. With 4 bases removed from V and 2 bases from J, the gap between germline ends came to 8 bases. Written as DNA, the CDR3 is TGTGCCAGCAGTGCTTCACAGAACTATGGCTACACCTTC. It yields the protein CASSASQNYGYTF.

V is TRBV27 and J is TRBJ2-3, with TRBD2 as a possible D gene (6 bases). This CDR3 region has 12 residues. Germline-derived CDR1 and CDR2 are MNHEY and SMNVEV (reference sequence). The V end was cut by 8 bases, the J end by 5 bases, with 11 bases between. CDR3 protein: CASRSGGDTQYF. The CDR3 nucleotides read TGTGCCAGCCGGTCCGGGGGAGATACGCAGTATTTT.

The V gene is TRBV11-3, the J gene TRBJ2-5, with a tentative D call TRBD2 (5 bases). Germline loops: CDR1 SGHNT, CDR2 YENEEA. Trimming cost V 0 bases and J 7 bases, with 12 bases left between them. The CDR3 contains 14 residues. CDR3 loop: CASSLDQRSGTQYF. Here the CDR3 DNA reads TGTGCCAGCAGCTTAGACCAGCGGTCGGGGACCCAGTACTTC. Complete variable domain (other parts from reference TRBV11-3 and TRBJ2-5): EAGVVQSPRYKIIEKKQPVAFWCNPISGHNTLYWYLQNLGQGPELLIRYENEEAVDDSQLPKDRFSAERLKGVDSTLKIQPAELGDSAVYLCASSLDQRSGTQYFGPGTRLLVL.

V usage is TRBV6-1 and J usage is TRBJ1-1, with a possible D match to TRBD1 (5 bases). With 4 bases removed from V and 7 bases from J, the gap between germline ends came to 13 bases. The germline V gene has CDR1 MNHNS and CDR2 SASEGT. This CDR3 region has 13 residues. The CDR3 nucleotides read TGTGCCAGCAGTGTGGGGGGGGTTGGTGAAGCTTTCTTT. It specifies CASSVGGVGEAFF.

The chain links TRBV27 to TRBJ2-5, with TRBD1 matching over 8 bases. Germline-derived CDR1 and CDR2 are MNHEY and SMNVEV (reference sequence). The CDR3 has 15 amino acids. V lost 0 bases, J lost 4 bases, and 4 bases stayed unmatched. The CDR3 DNA reads as TGTGCCAGCAGTTTATCAGGGACAGGCTTAGAGACCCAGTACTTC. The encoded protein is CASSLSGTGLETQYF.

V usage is TRBV7-9 and J usage is TRBJ1-2, with D perhaps matching TRBD1 (5 bases). Germline V gene lookup returns CDR1 SEHNR and CDR2 FQNEAQ (reference sequence). The CDR3 has 15 residues. The germline V and J ends were trimmed by 1 base and 4 bases, with 13 bases remaining between them. CDR3 sequence reads: CASSLVPGIGYGYTF. The CDR3 coding sequence is TGTGCCAGCAGCTTAGTCCCAGGGATTGGCTATGGCTACACCTTC.

The chain combines TRBV5-6 with TRBJ1-4, with D perhaps TRBD1 (6 bases). The CDR3 has 18 residues. Deletions cut 4 bases from V and 0 bases from J, with 19 bases between. CDR1 is SGHDT, CDR2 YYEEEE, per germline. CDR3 sequence: CASSPRPGEGATNEKLFF. CDR3 sequence (DNA): TGTGCCAGCAGCCCCCGTCCAGGGGAGGGGGCAACTAATGAAAAACTGTTTTTT. The full variable domain, rest sourced from reference TRBV5-6 and TRBJ1-4, is DAGVTQSPTHLIKTRGQQVTLRCSPKSGHDTVSWYQQALGQGPQFIFQYYEEEERQRGNFPDRFSGHQFPNYSSELNVNALLLGDSALYLCASSPRPGEGATNEKLFFGSGTQLSVL.

The chain has TRBV7-2 and TRBJ2-7; a possible D gene is TRBD2 (6 bases). V lost 1 base to trimming and J lost 9 bases, with 7 bases between them. Germline loops: CDR1 SGHTA, CDR2 FQGNSA. The length of the CDR3 is 11 residues. The DNA of the CDR3 is TGTGCCAGCAGCTTAGGTAGCGGGCAGTACTTC. It translates to CASSLGSGQYF.

The V call is TRBV10-3, the J call TRBJ1-2, with 7 bases that match TRBD1. J was trimmed by 6 bases and V by 1 base; bases with no gene match: 2. The CDR3 consists of 13 residues. Germline V lookup: CDR1 ENHRY, CDR2 SYGVKD. CDR3 residues: CAISEWQGDGYTF. The CDR3 DNA reads as TGTGCCATCAGTGAGTGGCAGGGGGATGGCTACACCTTC.

The chain is built from TRBV2 and TRBJ1-1; 7 bases are shared with TRBD1. This CDR3 is built from 12 residues. V shed 6 bases, J shed 7 bases, and the junction held 5 bases outside the gene matches. The germline CDR1 and CDR2 sequences are SNHLY and FYNNEI. The CDR3 region is CASRTGTVEAFF. As DNA, the CDR3 is TGTGCCAGCAGGACCGGGACAGTTGAAGCTTTCTTT.

The table lists this clone with a few counts. The chain recombines TRBV7-9 with TRBJ1-2, with D uncertain. The length of the CDR3 is 15 residues. Looked up from germline, CDR1 is SEHNR and CDR2 is FQNEAQ (reference sequence). Trimming removed 0 bases from V and 6 bases from J, with 14 bases in between. The CDR3 reads CASSLAGLREDGYTF. CDR3 sequence (DNA): TGTGCCAGCAGCTTAGCAGGTCTGAGGGAGGATGGCTACACCTTC.

In this sample, this clone turned up a few times. The CDR3, as DNA: TGTGCCAGCAGCCCGGGACAGGGGGACCAAGAGACCCAGTACTTC. It encodes CASSPGQGDQETQYF. The V call is TRBV11-1, the J call TRBJ2-5; TRBD1 aligns across 11 bases. Germline V gene lookup returns CDR1 SGHAT and CDR2 FQDESV (reference sequence). CDR3 length: 15 residues. The J segment lost 0 bases and the V segment lost 5 bases, leaving 2 bases of the junction unmatched.

Turning to this clone: The same CDR3 arises from other DNA sequences in this sample as well. The chain couples TRBV5-1 to TRBJ2-7, with a tentative D call TRBD2 (5 bases). Trimming removed 0 bases from V and 3 bases from J, with 7 bases in between. From germline, CDR1 is SGHRS and CDR2 YFSETQ. This CDR3 has 13 residues. Here the CDR3 reads CASSLAAGYEQYF. CDR3 DNA sequence: TGCGCCAGCAGCTTGGCCGCGGGCTACGAGCAGTACTTC.

The chain links TRBV6-1 to TRBJ1-1; D remains unclear. CDR1 is MNHNS, CDR2 SASEGT, per germline. The CDR3 extends over 12 amino acids. Deletions cut 8 bases from V and 0 bases from J, with 7 bases between. The chain's CDR3 is CASAPMNTEAFF. The CDR3 nucleotides are TGTGCCAGCGCCCCTATGAACACTGAAGCTTTCTTT.

The chain links TRBV6-5 to TRBJ1-5, with TRBD1 as a possible D gene (5 bases). The CDR3 has 13 residues. In germline, CDR1 is MNHEY, CDR2 SVGAGI. The V gene lost 6 bases and the J gene lost 3 bases, with 9 bases spanning the gap. The chain's CDR3 is CASSGHPNQPQHF. In nucleotides, the CDR3 is TGTGCCAGCAGCGGACACCCCAATCAGCCCCAGCATTTT.

The V call is TRBV10-3, the J call TRBJ1-4; 7 bases are a match to TRBD1. The CDR3 length is 13 residues. The V gene's germline CDR1 is ENHRY and CDR2 SYGVKD. J gave up 5 bases and V 6 bases, and 3 bases lay outside the gene matches. CDR3 in amino acids: CAIRMTGNEKLFF. In DNA form, the CDR3 reads TGTGCCATCAGGATGACAGGGAATGAAAAACTGTTTTTT.

The rearrangement uses TRBV7-8 and TRBJ2-1; TRBD2 aligns across 9 bases. The junction had 7 bases not matched to a gene; V was cut back by 1 base and J by 6 bases. Germline values: CDR1 SGHVS, CDR2 FQNEAQ. The CDR3 sequence is 16 residues long. CDR3 protein: CASSLVVAGGGNEQFF. In nucleotides, the CDR3 is TGTGCCAGCAGCTTAGTTGTGGCGGGAGGGGGCAATGAGCAGTTCTTC.

The genes are TRBV6-1 and TRBJ2-1; possible D gene TRBD2, 5 bases. CDR3 length equals 14 residues. Trimming cost V 2 bases and J 1 base, with 6 bases left between them. The germline CDR1 and CDR2 sequences are MNHNS and SASEGT. The CDR3 is CASSESGSYNEQFF. CDR3 in DNA: TGTGCCAGCAGTGAATCGGGGTCCTACAATGAGCAGTTCTTC.

CDR3 residues: CSATIEAEQYF. Here the CDR3 DNA reads TGCAGTGCTACAATTGAGGCCGAGCAGTACTTC. The gene calls are TRBV20-1 and TRBJ2-7; D gene unclear. Germline lookup yields CDR1 DFQATT and CDR2 SNEGSKA (reference sequence). V shed 4 bases and J shed 6 bases, with 10 bases lying between them. The CDR3 consists of 11 residues.

This clone was detected only once. V gene TRBV7-2 combines with J gene TRBJ1-4; D is uncertain. CDR1 and CDR2 from the germline V gene are SGHTA and FQGNSA. This CDR3 comprises 16 residues. V was clipped by 6 bases and J by 0 bases, with 14 bases between them. Here the CDR3 DNA reads TGTGCCAGCAGTTCCGCGGGGAGCACAACTAATGAAAAACTGTTTTTT. As protein: CASSSAGSTTNEKLFF.

This clone has a single count. The chain uses TRBV4-1 and TRBJ1-3; D remains ambiguous. Germline V gene lookup returns CDR1 MGHRA and CDR2 YSYEKL. Trimming removed 4 bases at V and 9 bases at J, with 7 bases between. The CDR3 loop spans 11 amino acids. The CDR3 DNA is TGCGCCAGCAGCCGAGCCGCCACCATATATTTT. The encoded protein is CASSRAATIYF.